The sequence of this T cell receptor (beta chain) was determined in a study of T cells in Graves' hyperthyroidism and ophthalmopathy. This clonotype has ten or more counts. TCR beta CDR3 regions were amplified from RNA. During a first-round RT-PCR of the TCR CDR3, the HTBI primer set was used. Using its own MiXCR run on the multiplex PCR reads, TCRdb lists one record per CDR3 protein. Found here are around 290,000 distinct CDR3 sequences, approximately 12% of them singletons; the top ten hold around 7.9%. This clonotype originated in a woman aged 25-40 years with Graves' hyperthyroidism that later progressed to Graves' ophthalmopathy. Source material: blood.

Written as DNA, the CDR3 is TGTGCCATCAGTGGGCCGGGGGGCACTGAAGCTTTCTTT. It yields the protein CAISGPGGTEAFF. This chain connects TRBV10-3 to TRBJ1-1; maybe TRBD1 (5 bases). The V gene lost 4 bases and the J gene lost 4 bases, with 10 bases spanning the gap. CDR1 and CDR2 from the germline V gene are ENHRY and SYGVKD. There are 13 residues in the CDR3.